Reported below is one T cell receptor (beta chain). Its antigen is still unknown. No base-level quality is on record; no much larger clone is a single base apart. The source of the sample is a study of T cell responses to AZD1222 COVID-19 vaccine (dated by TCRdb to the early 2020s). In terms of the full investigation: A total of 230 to 250 trial participants underwent TCR sequencing, of whom 207 had received two doses of AZD1222 and about 26 had received two doses of the MenACWY control vaccine. Trial participants were enrolled by age into subgroups of 18-55, 56-69 and 70-plus years, and approximately 150, 30 and 60 TCR-sequenced participants, respectively, were included in these subgroups.

The junction shows trimming of 4 bases on V and 4 bases on J, plus 8 bases between the germline ends. Reading the germline V gene gives CDR1 SNHLY and CDR2 FYNNEI. The CDR3 has 13 amino acids, counting the end cysteine and phenylalanine. CDR3 DNA only is kept here, 39 bases in frame from base 1. The meaning of the sample's time point label: about 28 days (+/-7) after the second vaccine dose. AZD1222 recipients whose second dose came at about 4 weeks and those whose second dose came at about 12 weeks were combined into one group, since spike-specific TCR depth and breadth did not differ between the two schedules. Vaccinee samples came from UK trials COV001 and COV002, including a single-blind randomized controlled phase 2/3 trial of AZD1222 (ChAdOx1 nCoV-19) in healthy adults. For TCRbeta chain sequencing, PBMC samples from trial participants were taken at day 0 and at day 28 after the second dose.

What the work shows at the level of the full study, not this receptor alone: After two AZD1222 doses, spike-specific TCR breadth and depth were significantly higher than at day 0 and than in MenACWY recipients. The 56-69-year group was small, and its depth increase did not reach significance, likely because of low power. Conclusions about previously exposed vaccinees are limited, since just six AZD1222 recipients were seropositive for SARS-CoV-2 at baseline. Vaccine-associated CD4 TCRs spanned the whole spike protein, with dominant responses in regions 160-218 and 743-854. Because no samples from the day 14 peak response were available, repertoires could be characterized only after the peak T cell response. Nearly half of unique spike-specific TCRs reportedly recognized epitopes outside regions mutated in the B.1.351 and B.1.1.7 variants. Most participants were white British and females outnumbered males, and the authors suggested that clonal diversity may have been underestimated.

The CDR3 regions of human TCRbeta chains were analyzed by immunosequencing. Processing in the source paper ran as follows. Repertoire TCRs were checked for matches against a reference library of SARS-CoV-2-specific TCRs that had been generated using the MIRA antigen-specificity platform. Breadth meant the fraction of unique TCRs that were SARS-CoV-2-associated, whereas depth meant the fraction of total T cells that were SARS-CoV-2-associated. Using the MIRA data, each spike-specific TCR was mapped to the spike region that the TCR reacts to and placed in a CD4 or CD8 class. Log10-transformed breadth and depth values were compared by one-way ANOVA with Sidak's multiple comparisons tests. Here the immuneACCESS table is served through TCRdb, limited to in-frame sequences with V and J called. Missing clones are a known gap in these copies; in checked studies unresolved V genes cover under half, and the rest lacks a known reason. That table supplies the V and J calls and clone size; D and trimming were determined from the DNA. Within this sample are about 42,000 clones, with approximately 89% of them counted one time only. The top ten clonotypes cover 20% to 25% of the sample.

Recombination connected TRBV2 to TRBJ1-5, with the D gene not clear enough to name. The sequencing here drew on peripheral blood, taken 28 days after the second AZD1222 dose. This receptor was obtained from an adult who received the AZD1222 COVID-19 vaccine. The CDR3 sequence is CASSAYGNQPQHF. The bases read TGTGCCAGCAGTGCCTACGGGAATCAGCCCCAGCATTTT.